These T cell receptor beta chains were read from a single sample in a study of blood T cell repertoires in COVID-19. Libraries were prepared by immunoSEQ multiplex PCR; TCRdb keeps only in-frame clonotypes and omits some of them. The table includes around 230,000 clones, roughly 89% detected once. Sample: PBMCs or T cells enriched from blood (not recorded which). Every receptor here comes from a woman younger than 45 with acute COVID-19. CDR3s include the opening cysteine and the closing phenylalanine or tryptophan. D genes are given only for firm matches. Size is omitted from some rows. Given values are once, few, many or a class for expanded clones.

D	size	V	J	CDR3	DNA
TRBD1	NA	TRBV5-1	TRBJ2-1	CASSLGQGRNEQFF	TGCGCCAGCAGCTTGGGACAGGGACGCAATGAGCAGTTCTTC
TRBD2	NA	TRBV19	TRBJ2-3	CASSTGLAADTQYF	TGTGCCAGTAGTACGGGACTAGCGGCAGATACGCAGTATTTT
NA	NA	TRBV7-9	TRBJ1-1	CASSLSAKEAFF	TGTGCCAGCAGCTTATCCGCGAAGGAAGCTTTCTTT
NA	NA	TRBV7-2	TRBJ2-2	CASSLGPTGELFF	TGTGCCAGCAGCTTAGGGCCCACCGGGGAGCTGTTTTTT
NA	NA	TRBV6-2/TRBV6-3	TRBJ2-6	CASSPADQGGSGANVLTF	TGTGCCAGCAGCCCCGCCGACCAAGGGGGCTCTGGGGCCAACGTCCTGACTTTC
NA	NA	TRBV5-4	TRBJ1-1	CASSLQTHTEAFF	TGTGCCAGCAGCTTGCAAACACACACTGAAGCTTTCTTT
NA	NA	TRBV6-5	TRBJ1-2	CASSLNRDRRRGYTF	TGTGCCAGCAGCCTAAACCGGGATCGACGTCGGGGCTACACCTTC
NA	NA	TRBV19	TRBJ1-3	CASSYLSGRAQGFSGNTIYF	TGTGCCAGTAGTTATCTTTCTGGCAGGGCACAAGGGTTTTCTGGAAACACCATATATTTT
TRBD1	NA	TRBV9	TRBJ1-1	CASSPRDRALNTEAFF	TGTGCCAGCAGCCCCCGAGACAGGGCGCTGAACACTGAAGCTTTCTTT
TRBD1	once	TRBV7-2	TRBJ1-2	CASSLAGQASTFDTF	TGTGCCAGCAGCTTAGCGGGACAGGCCTCAACTTTTGACACCTTC
NA	NA	TRBV6-2/TRBV6-3	TRBJ1-1	CASSYRVGADVFATEAFF	TGTGCCAGCAGTTACCGGGTAGGGGCCGACGTTTTTGCCACTGAAGCTTTCTTT
TRBD1	NA	TRBV6-5	TRBJ1-6	CASTGQGASSPLHF	TGTGCCAGCACGGGACAGGGGGCGAGTTCACCCCTCCACTTT
NA	NA	TRBV6-6	TRBJ2-2	CASSAGSPYTGELFF	TGTGCCAGCAGTGCGGGGAGCCCCTACACCGGGGAGCTGTTTTTT
NA	NA	TRBV12-5	TRBJ1-1	CASGPETAMAAEAFF	TGTGCTAGTGGTCCCGAGACGGCCATGGCGGCTGAAGCTTTCTTT
NA	few	TRBV28	TRBJ1-2	CASTRPGINYGYTF	TGTGCCAGCACTAGACCCGGGATAAACTATGGCTACACCTTC
NA	NA	TRBV3-1/TRBV3-2	TRBJ2-7	CASSQDRQEQYF	TGTGCCAGCAGCCAAGATCGCCAGGAGCAGTACTTC
TRBD1	NA	TRBV7-2	TRBJ2-7	CASSLGTGGSYEQYF	TGTGCCAGCAGCCTCGGGACAGGGGGCTCCTACGAGCAGTACTTC
TRBD1	NA	TRBV6-2/TRBV6-3	TRBJ1-5	CASSSTPGQNDQPQHF	TGTGCCAGCAGTTCAACTCCGGGACAGAATGATCAGCCCCAGCATTTT
NA	NA	TRBV19	TRBJ1-2	CASREQGNYGYTF	TGTGCCAGTAGGGAGCAGGGAAACTATGGCTACACCTTC
TRBD1	NA	TRBV27	TRBJ2-2	CARVRTGGAANTGELFF	TGTGCCAGGGTGCGGACAGGGGGCGCCGCGAACACCGGGGAGCTGTTTTTT
TRBD1	NA	TRBV11-2	TRBJ1-6	CASSPGQGGNSPLHF	TGTGCCAGCAGCCCAGGCCAGGGGGGTAATTCACCCCTCCACTTT
NA	NA	TRBV30	TRBJ2-5	CAWSVSRPPGTQYF	TGTGCCTGGAGTGTAAGTCGGCCACCAGGGACCCAGTACTTC
TRBD1	NA	TRBV9	TRBJ2-5	CASSAHGTGRGETQYF	TGTGCCAGCAGCGCCCATGGGACAGGGCGAGGGGAGACCCAGTACTTC
NA	once	TRBV6-6	TRBJ1-5	CASSDRPNQPQHF	TGTGCCAGCAGTGACAGACCCAATCAGCCCCAGCATTTT
TRBD1	NA	TRBV4-2	TRBJ1-5	CASSQSGDRVNQPQHF	TGTGCCAGCAGCCAAAGTGGCGACAGGGTCAATCAGCCCCAGCATTTT
NA	NA	TRBV2	TRBJ1-6	CASTATEKLNSPLHF	TGTGCCAGCACCGCGACAGAGAAGCTTAATTCACCCCTCCACTTT
NA	many	TRBV6-5	TRBJ2-5	CASSYSGEVETQYF	TGTGCCAGCAGTTACTCAGGGGAAGTAGAGACCCAGTACTTC
NA	NA	TRBV7-2	TRBJ1-6	CASSLDGGYDSPLHF	TGTGCCAGCAGCTTAGATGGAGGTTACGATTCACCCCTCCACTTT
TRBD1	NA	TRBV6-5	TRBJ1-2	CASTLGTGEYYGYTF	TGTGCCAGCACCCTGGGGACAGGAGAATACTATGGCTACACCTTC
TRBD1	NA	TRBV28	TRBJ1-6	CASSFLLQGGSPLHF	TGTGCCAGCAGTTTCTTATTACAGGGGGGATCACCCCTCCACTTT